This T cell receptor beta chain was profiled in a study of cytomegalovirus exposure and HLA in healthy donors. As for the study in general: Genotyping of roughly 400 donors showed that around 85% belonged to the Caucasian-associated ancestry cluster.

The CDR3 length is 14 residues. V was trimmed by 3 bases and J by 4 bases, leaving 10 bases between them. Per germline, CDR1 MDHEN and CDR2 SYDVKM. Primers included in the PCR were 60 Vbeta and 13 Jbeta primers. Libraries were prepared by immunoSEQ multiplex PCR; TCRdb keeps only in-frame clonotypes and omits some of them. The sample lists 98,000 or so clones; around 80% were seen once. Turning to this clone: The sample carries other DNA sequences with the same CDR3.

The V and J genes are TRBV28 and TRBJ1-5, with D perhaps TRBD1 (6 bases). This clonotype was obtained from a woman aged 40 to 50 in good health and CMV-seronegative. Sequencing used PBMCs. The CDR3 region is CASSLGQGNQPQHF. CDR3 sequence (DNA): TGTGCCAGCAGTTTGGGGCAGGGGAATCAGCCCCAGCATTTT.